This TCR beta chain comes out of a study of blood T cell repertoires in COVID-19. Using immunoSEQ multiplex PCR, the repertoire was profiled, and TCRdb retains in-frame clones only, with some absent. Of about 120,000 clones listed, around nine tenths are singletons. Trimming left V 3 bases short and J 7 bases short, with 19 bases between. The CDR3 has 15 amino acids. Looked up from germline, CDR1 is LNHDA and CDR2 is SQIVND (reference sequence). The chain combines TRBV19 with TRBJ2-7; D might be TRBD2 (5 bases). The source is a human donor with active COVID-19. The donor label of this sample is uncertain. Material: peripheral blood. CDR3 sequence (DNA): TGTGCCAGTAGTATTGGGAGTCGGGCTCGAGGGGAGCAGTACTTC. Protein: CASSIGSRARGEQYF.